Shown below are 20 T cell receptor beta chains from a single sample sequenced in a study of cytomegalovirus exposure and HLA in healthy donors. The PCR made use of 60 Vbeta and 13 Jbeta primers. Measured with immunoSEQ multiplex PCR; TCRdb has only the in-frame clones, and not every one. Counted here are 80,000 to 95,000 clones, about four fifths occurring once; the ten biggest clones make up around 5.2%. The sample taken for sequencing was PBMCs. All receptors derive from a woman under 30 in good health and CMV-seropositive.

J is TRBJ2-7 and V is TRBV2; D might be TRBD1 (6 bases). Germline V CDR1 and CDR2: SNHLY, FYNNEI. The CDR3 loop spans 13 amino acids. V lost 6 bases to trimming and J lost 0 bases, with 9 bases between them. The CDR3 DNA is TGTGCCAGCAGATGGGACAACTCCTACGAGCAGTACTTC. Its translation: CASRWDNSYEQYF.

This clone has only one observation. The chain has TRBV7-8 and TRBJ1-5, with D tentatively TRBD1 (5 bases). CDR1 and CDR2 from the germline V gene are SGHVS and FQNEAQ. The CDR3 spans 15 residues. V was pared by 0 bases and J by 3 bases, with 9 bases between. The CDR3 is CASSLARGPNQPQHF. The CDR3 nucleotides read TGTGCCAGCAGCTTAGCGCGGGGCCCCAATCAGCCCCAGCATTTT.

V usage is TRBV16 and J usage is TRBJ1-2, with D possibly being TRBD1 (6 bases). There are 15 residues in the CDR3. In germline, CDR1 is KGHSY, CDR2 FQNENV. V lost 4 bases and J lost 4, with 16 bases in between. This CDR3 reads CASSRRDTGIYGYTF. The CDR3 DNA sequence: TGTGCCAGCAGCCGCCGGGACACCGGCATCTATGGCTACACCTTC.

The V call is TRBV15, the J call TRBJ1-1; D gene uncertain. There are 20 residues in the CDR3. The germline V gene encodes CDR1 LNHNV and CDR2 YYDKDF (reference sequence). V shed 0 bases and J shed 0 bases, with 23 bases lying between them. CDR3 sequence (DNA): TGTGCCACCAGCAGAGATGAGTTGAGGGATTTCCCTCTCATGAACACTGAAGCTTTCTTT. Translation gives CATSRDELRDFPLMNTEAFF.

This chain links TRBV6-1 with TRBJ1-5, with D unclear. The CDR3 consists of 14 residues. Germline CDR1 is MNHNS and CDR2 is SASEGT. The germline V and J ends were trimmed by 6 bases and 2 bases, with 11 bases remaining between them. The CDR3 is CASRGSYGNQPQHF. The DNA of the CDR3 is TGTGCCAGCAGAGGGAGCTATGGCAATCAGCCCCAGCATTTT.

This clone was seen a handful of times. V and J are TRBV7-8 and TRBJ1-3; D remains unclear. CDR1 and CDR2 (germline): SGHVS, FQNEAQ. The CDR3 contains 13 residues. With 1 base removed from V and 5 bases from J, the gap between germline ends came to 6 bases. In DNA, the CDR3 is TGTGCCAGCAGCTTAGAGCCTAGAAACACCATATATTTT. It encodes CASSLEPRNTIYF. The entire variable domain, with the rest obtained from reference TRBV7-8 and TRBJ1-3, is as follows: GAGVSQSPRYKVAKRGQDVALRCDPISGHVSLFWYQQALGQGPEFLTYFQNEAQLDKSGLPSDRFFAERPEGSVSTLKIQRTQQEDSAVYLCASSLEPRNTIYFGEGSWLTVV.

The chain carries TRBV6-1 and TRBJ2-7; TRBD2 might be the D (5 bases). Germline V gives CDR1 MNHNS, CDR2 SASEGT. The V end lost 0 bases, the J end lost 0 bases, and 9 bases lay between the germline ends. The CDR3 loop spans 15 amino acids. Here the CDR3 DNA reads TGTGCCAGCAGTGAAGCCGGGATGAGCTCCTACGAGCAGTACTTC. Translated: CASSEAGMSSYEQYF.

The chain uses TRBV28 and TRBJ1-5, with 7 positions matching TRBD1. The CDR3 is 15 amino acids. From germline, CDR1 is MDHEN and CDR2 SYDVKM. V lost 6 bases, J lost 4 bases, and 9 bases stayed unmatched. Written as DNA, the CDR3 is TGTGCCAGCAGGACCCTGACAGGGCAAAATCAGCCCCAGCATTTT. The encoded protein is CASRTLTGQNQPQHF.

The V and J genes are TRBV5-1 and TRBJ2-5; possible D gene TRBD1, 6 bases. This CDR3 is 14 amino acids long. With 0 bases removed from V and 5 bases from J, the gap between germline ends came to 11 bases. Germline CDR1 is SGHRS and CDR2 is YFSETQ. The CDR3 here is CASSLAHRVETQYF. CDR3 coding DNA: TGCGCCAGCAGCTTGGCACACAGGGTTGAGACCCAGTACTTC. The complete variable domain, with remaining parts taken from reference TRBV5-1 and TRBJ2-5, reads KAGVTQTPRYLIKTRGQQVTLSCSPISGHRSVSWYQQTPGQGLQFLFEYFSETQRNKGNFPGRFSGRQFSNSRSEMNVSTLELGDSALYLCASSLAHRVETQYFGPGTRLLVL.

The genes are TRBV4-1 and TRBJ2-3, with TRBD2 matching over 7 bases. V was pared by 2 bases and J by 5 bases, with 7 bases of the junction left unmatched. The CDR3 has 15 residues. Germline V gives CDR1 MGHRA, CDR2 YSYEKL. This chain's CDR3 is CASSQTLADGDTQYF. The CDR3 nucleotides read TGCGCCAGCAGCCAAACCCTAGCGGACGGAGATACGCAGTATTTT.

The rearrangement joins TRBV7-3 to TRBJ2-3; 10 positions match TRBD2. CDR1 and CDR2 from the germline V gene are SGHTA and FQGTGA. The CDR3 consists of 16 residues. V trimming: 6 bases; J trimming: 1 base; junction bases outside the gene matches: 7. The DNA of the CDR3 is TGTGCCAGCAGTGATGCCGGGACTAGCGGCACAGATACGCAGTATTTT. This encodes CASSDAGTSGTDTQYF.

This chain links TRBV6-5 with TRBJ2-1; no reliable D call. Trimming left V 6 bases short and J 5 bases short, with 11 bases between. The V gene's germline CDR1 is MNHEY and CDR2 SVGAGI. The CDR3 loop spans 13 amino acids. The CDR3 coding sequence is TGTGCCAGCAGAGATTCACCTAACAATGAGCAGTTCTTC. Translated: CASRDSPNNEQFF.

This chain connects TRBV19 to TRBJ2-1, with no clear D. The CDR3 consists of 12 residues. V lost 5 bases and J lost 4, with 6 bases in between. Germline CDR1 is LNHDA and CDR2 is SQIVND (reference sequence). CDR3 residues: CASSATYNEQFF. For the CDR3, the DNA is TGTGCCAGTAGTGCTACTTACAATGAGCAGTTCTTC. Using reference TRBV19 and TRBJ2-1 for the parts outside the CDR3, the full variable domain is DGGITQSPKYLFRKEGQNVTLSCEQNLNHDAMYWYRQDPGQGLRLIYYSQIVNDFQKGDIAEGYSVSREKKESFPLTVTSAQKNPTAFYLCASSATYNEQFFGPGTRLTVL.

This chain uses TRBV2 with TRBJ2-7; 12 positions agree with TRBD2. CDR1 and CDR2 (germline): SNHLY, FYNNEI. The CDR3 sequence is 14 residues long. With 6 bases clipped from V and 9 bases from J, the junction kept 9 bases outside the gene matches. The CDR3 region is CASRERLAGVAQYF. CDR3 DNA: TGTGCCAGCAGGGAAAGACTAGCGGGAGTAGCGCAGTACTTC.

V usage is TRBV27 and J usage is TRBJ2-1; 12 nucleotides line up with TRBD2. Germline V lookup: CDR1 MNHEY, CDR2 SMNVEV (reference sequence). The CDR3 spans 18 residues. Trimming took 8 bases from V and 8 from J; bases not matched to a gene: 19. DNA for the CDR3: TGTGCCAGCCGTAAGGGCCTAGCGGGGGGGTGGTCTGGGGATGAGCAGTTCTTC. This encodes CASRKGLAGGWSGDEQFF.

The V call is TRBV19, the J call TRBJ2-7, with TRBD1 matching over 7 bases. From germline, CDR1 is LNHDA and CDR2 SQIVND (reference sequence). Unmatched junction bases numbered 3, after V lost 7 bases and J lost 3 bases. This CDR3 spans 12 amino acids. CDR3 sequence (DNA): TGTGCCAGTAAAGGGGACAGCTACGAGCAGTACTTC. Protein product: CASKGDSYEQYF.

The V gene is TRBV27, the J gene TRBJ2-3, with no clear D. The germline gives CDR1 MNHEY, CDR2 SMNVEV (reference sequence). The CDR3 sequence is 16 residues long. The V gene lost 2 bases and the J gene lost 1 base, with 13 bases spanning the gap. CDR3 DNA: TGTGCCAGCAGTTTAATTTTTGAGGTCGGCACAGATACGCAGTATTTT. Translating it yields CASSLIFEVGTDTQYF.

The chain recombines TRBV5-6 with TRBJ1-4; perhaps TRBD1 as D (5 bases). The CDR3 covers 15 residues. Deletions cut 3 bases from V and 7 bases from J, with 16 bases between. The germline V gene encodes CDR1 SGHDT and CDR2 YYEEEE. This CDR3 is CASSWNPGVAEKLFF. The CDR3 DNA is TGTGCCAGCAGCTGGAATCCGGGGGTTGCTGAAAAACTGTTTTTT.

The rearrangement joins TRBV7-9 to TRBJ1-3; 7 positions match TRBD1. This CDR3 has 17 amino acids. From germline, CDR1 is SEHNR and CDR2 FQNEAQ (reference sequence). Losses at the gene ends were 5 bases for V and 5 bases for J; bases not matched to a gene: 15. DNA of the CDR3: TGTGCCAGCAGCAAATCAGGGGCGTCAGGGGGGAGAAACACCATATATTTT. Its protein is CASSKSGASGGRNTIYF.

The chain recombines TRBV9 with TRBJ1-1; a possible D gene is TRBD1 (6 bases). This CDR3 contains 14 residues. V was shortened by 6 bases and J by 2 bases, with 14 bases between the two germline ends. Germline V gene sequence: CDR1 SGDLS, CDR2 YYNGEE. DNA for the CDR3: TGTGCCAGCACCCCGGACAGCGTTAACACTGAAGCTTTCTTT. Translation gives CASTPDSVNTEAFF.